A selection of T cell receptor beta chains follows, all from one sample in a study of identical twins. In TCRdb, the 5' RACE reads were re-called with MiXCR into one record per CDR3 protein. The sample has 1,800,000 or so distinct CDR3 sequences, roughly 35% seen once. Input material: cord blood. Receptors originate from a newborn girl in good health. The CDR3 runs from the conserved cysteine through the conserved F or W. A D gene is named only where the DNA matches it firmly. A row's size may be missing; if present it is once, few, many or a size class.

size	D	V	J	DNA	CDR3
NA	TRBD2	TRBV3-1	TRBJ2-7	TGTGCCAGCAGCCCGGGACTAGATTCCTACGAGCAGTACTTC	CASSPGLDSYEQYF
many	TRBD2	TRBV4-2	TRBJ2-5	TGTGCCAGCAGCCATTTTGATGGGACTAGGGAGACCCAGTACTTC	CASSHFDGTRETQYF
NA	TRBD2	TRBV5-4	TRBJ2-1	TGTGCCAGCAGCTCGATCTTCAAGGGACTAGCGGGAGGGCAAGTAAATGAGCAGTTCTTC	CASSSIFKGLAGGQVNEQFF
few	NA	TRBV15	TRBJ2-7	TGTGCCACCAGCAGGGACATTCATTACGAGCAGTACTTC	CATSRDIHYEQYF
NA	NA	TRBV12-3/TRBV12-4	TRBJ2-1	TGTGCCAGCAGTTTTCGGCCCGTACCCACTCTAATTTCGGAGCAGTTCTTC	CASSFRPVPTLISEQFF
NA	NA	TRBV7-8	TRBJ2-5	TGTGCCAGCAGCTCGCCCCTGACTAAGCAGTACTTC	CASSSPLTKQYF
few	NA	TRBV7-9	TRBJ2-7	TGTGCCAGCAGCCCCACTAGCTCCCCCTACGAGCAGTACTTC	CASSPTSSPYEQYF
NA	TRBD1	TRBV12-3/TRBV12-4	TRBJ2-6	TGTGCCAGCAGGCCTCCGGGACAGGGTGGTGGGGCCAACGTCCTGACTTTC	CASRPPGQGGGANVLTF
many	TRBD1	TRBV2	TRBJ2-7	TGTGCCAGCAAAAGCACAGGGGGCACCTACGAGCAGTACTTC	CASKSTGGTYEQYF
many	NA	TRBV29-1	TRBJ2-1	TGCAGCGTTGAACCCTTATACAACAATGAGCAGTTCTTC	CSVEPLYNNEQFF
NA	TRBD2	TRBV20-1	TRBJ2-7	TGCAGTGCGGAACATGTTAGCGGGGGGCGCTCCTACGAGCAGTACTTC	CSAEHVSGGRSYEQYF
NA	TRBD1	TRBV20-1	TRBJ1-4	TGCAGTGCTCCCCGAAAGACAGGGGTCGAAAAACTGTTTTTT	CSAPRKTGVEKLFF
many	TRBD1	TRBV5-1	TRBJ1-1	TGTGCCAGCAGCTTAGACAGGGTGAACACTGAAGCTTTCTTT	CASSLDRVNTEAFF
few	TRBD1	TRBV13	TRBJ1-2	TGTGCCAGCAGCTTCAGGGGGCGTACCTATGGCTACACCTTC	CASSFRGRTYGYTF
NA	NA	TRBV5-1	TRBJ1-1	TGCGCCAGCAGCTTGGGACATGGGGCCACTGAAGCTTTCTTT	CASSLGHGATEAFF
NA	NA	TRBV20-1	TRBJ2-7	TGCAGTGCTAGAGCGGCATACTCCTACAATGAGCAGTACTTC	CSARAAYSYNEQYF
NA	NA	TRBV27	TRBJ1-6	TGTGCCAGCAGCCCTCGGCCAGGGCGAAATTCACCCCTCCACTTT	CASSPRPGRNSPLHF
few	NA	TRBV6-6	TRBJ2-3	TGTGCCAGCAGTTACAGGGCTAGCGCCACAGATACGCAGTATTTT	CASSYRASATDTQYF
many	TRBD1	TRBV5-1	TRBJ1-1	TGCGCCAGCAGCTTGCCAGGGGGCACTGAAGCTTTCTTT	CASSLPGGTEAFF
NA	NA	TRBV5-1	TRBJ1-2	TGCGCCAGCAGCCCTAGGCAGCCTTTGTTTGGCTACACCTTC	CASSPRQPLFGYTF
few	NA	TRBV13	TRBJ2-3	TGTGCCAGCAGCTTAGGGAACGGAGCCAGCGCGCAGTATTTT	CASSLGNGASAQYF
few	NA	TRBV14	TRBJ1-3	TGTGCCAGCAGCCAAGATTCGGTGCAAGGAAACACCATATATTTT	CASSQDSVQGNTIYF
few	NA	TRBV27	TRBJ1-4	TGTGCCAGCAGTTTATGCGTGTCGGGAACTAATGAAAAACTGTTTTTT	CASSLCVSGTNEKLFF
NA	NA	TRBV29-1	TRBJ1-1	TGCAGCGTTGTGGGAAGGGCAGGGAGGAGGATCACTGAAGCTTTCTTT	CSVVGRAGRRITEAFF
NA	TRBD2	TRBV6-6	TRBJ2-1	TGTGCCAGCAGTTACTCACCGGGACTAGTGGGTAATGAGCAGTTCTTC	CASSYSPGLVGNEQFF
NA	NA	TRBV28	TRBJ2-7	TGTGCCAGCAGTTCGACGGGAGTCTCCTACAATGAGCAGTACTTC	CASSSTGVSYNEQYF
NA	TRBD1	TRBV12-3/TRBV12-4	TRBJ2-1	TGTGCCAGCAGTCTGAACAGGGGCCCTACGGGGGAGCAGTTCTTC	CASSLNRGPTGEQFF
NA	NA	TRBV20-1	TRBJ2-7	TGCAGTGCTGTAGGGGTCAGGCAGGACACAATCTACGAGCAGTACTTC	CSAVGVRQDTIYEQYF
NA	NA	TRBV10-1	TRBJ2-5	TGCGCCAGCAGCGGATTAAATCAAGAGACCCAGTACTTC	CASSGLNQETQYF
once	NA	TRBV20-1	TRBJ2-7	TGCAGCGCTAGAGAAGGGCCCCTCCCCCCCGAGCAGTACTTC	CSAREGPLPPEQYF
many	TRBD1	TRBV10-3	TRBJ2-7	TGTGCCATCCGGACAGGGGGGTCCTACGAGCAGTACTTC	CAIRTGGSYEQYF
NA	NA	TRBV29-1	TRBJ2-5	TGCAGCGTTGGATGGGGTTACCAAGAGACCCAGTACTTC	CSVGWGYQETQYF
NA	TRBD2	TRBV5-6	TRBJ2-3	TGTGCCAGCAGCTTGTCACTAGCGGGGGAGTTGAGCACAGATACGCAGTATTTT	CASSLSLAGELSTDTQYF
NA	NA	TRBV10-3	TRBJ2-7	TGTGCCATCAGTACAACAGGGATTCGGAACGAGCAGTACTTC	CAISTTGIRNEQYF
NA	NA	TRBV20-1	TRBJ2-7	TGCAGTGCTAGAGTGCGACTGCCCCGCTACGAGCAGTACTTC	CSARVRLPRYEQYF
NA	NA	TRBV3-1	TRBJ2-5	TGTGCCAGCAGCCAACTCCGGCGGTTCCAAGAGACCCAGTACTTC	CASSQLRRFQETQYF
NA	NA	TRBV2	TRBJ1-5	TGTGCCAGCAGTGAAGGCTGGGAATATAGCAATCAGCCCCGGCATTTT	CASSEGWEYSNQPRHF
NA	TRBD1	TRBV12-3/TRBV12-4	TRBJ2-2	TGTGCCAGCAGTTTAAGACAGGGGATGGACACCGGGGAGCTGTTTTTT	CASSLRQGMDTGELFF
NA	NA	TRBV12-3/TRBV12-4	TRBJ1-6	TGTGCCAGCACCAAAGGGGAGTTCTCCTATAATTCACCCCCCCACTTT	CASTKGEFSYNSPPHF
few	TRBD2	TRBV25-1	TRBJ2-5	TGTGCCAGCAGTGATCTAGCGGGAGAGACCCAGTACTTC	CASSDLAGETQYF
few	NA	TRBV20-1	TRBJ2-7	TGCAGTGGGAAAAGTGGGGACTTGTCCTACGAGCAGTACTTC	CSGKSGDLSYEQYF
NA	TRBD1	TRBV4-1	TRBJ1-4	TGCGCCAGCAGCCATCGGGACAGCGGGAAACTGTTTTTT	CASSHRDSGKLFF
few	TRBD2	TRBV6-1	TRBJ2-1	TGTGCCAGCGCCTACGTGGCTAGCGGGGGTTCCTACAATGAGCAGTTCTTC	CASAYVASGGSYNEQFF
few	NA	TRBV9	TRBJ1-2	TGTGCCAGCAGCGTAGTGGGAAACGGGATCTCTGGCTACACCTTC	CASSVVGNGISGYTF
few	NA	TRBV5-5	TRBJ2-7	TGTGCCAGCAGCTTGGTATTCGACAGGATTCGCTACGAGCAGTACTTC	CASSLVFDRIRYEQYF
few	TRBD1	TRBV4-1	TRBJ1-2	TGCGCCAGCAGCCAACTCCTTGGGACAGGGCGCGTGTACTATGGCTACACCTTC	CASSQLLGTGRVYYGYTF
NA	TRBD1	TRBV6-5	TRBJ2-7	TGTGCCAGCAGTCCGGGACAGGGGCTCCCCTACGAGCAGTACTTC	CASSPGQGLPYEQYF
few	TRBD1	TRBV20-1	TRBJ2-5	TGCAGTGCTCCTCCGGGACAGGGGGTTCAAGAGACCCAGTACTTC	CSAPPGQGVQETQYF
many	NA	TRBV5-1	TRBJ2-5	TGCGCCAGCAGCTTATCCGGGTTCTCCCTTCAAGAGACCCAGTACTTC	CASSLSGFSLQETQYF
many	NA	TRBV3-1	TRBJ1-5	TGTGCCAGCAGCCAAGGGTCTTATAGCAATCAGCCCCAGCATTTT	CASSQGSYSNQPQHF
many	TRBD1	TRBV3-1	TRBJ1-1	TGTGCCAGCAGCCGAGGGGGCGGCACTGAAGCTTTCTTT	CASSRGGGTEAFF
NA	TRBD2	TRBV20-1	TRBJ2-4	TGCAGTGCCCCCCGGGGGGAGAACATTCAGTACTTC	CSAPRGENIQYF